These 30 T cell receptor beta chains were sequenced from one sample in a study of T cells in localized non-small cell lung cancer. Clones were read by immunoSEQ multiplex PCR, and TCRdb kept only the in-frame ones, dropping some. This table holds over 45,000 clones, about 80% found once. Sequences were derived from peripheral blood, sampled before any cancer treatment. These receptors were taken from a man aged 35 to 69 with stage I squamous cell lung carcinoma.

To note about this clone: The same CDR3 is also encoded by other DNA sequences in this sample. This chain uses TRBV28 with TRBJ2-1; D remains unclear. The CDR3 covers 11 residues. The V gene lost 5 bases and the J gene lost 6 bases, with 5 bases spanning the gap. CDR1 is MDHEN, CDR2 SYDVKM, per germline. CDR3 in DNA: TGTGCCAGCAGTCCCAGCAATGAGCAGTTCTTC. Amino acids: CASSPSNEQFF.

The chain combines TRBV9 with TRBJ2-5; 11 positions agree with TRBD2. The length of the CDR3 is 17 residues. The V and J ends lost 4 bases and 1 base, in that order; junction bases with no gene match: 9. From germline, CDR1 is SGDLS and CDR2 YYNGEE. This CDR3 reads CASSSGGTSGSQETQYF. In DNA, the CDR3 is TGTGCCAGCAGCTCGGGAGGGACTAGCGGTTCCCAAGAGACCCAGTACTTC.

This clone was seen only once. The CDR3 is CASSRIEGNSPLHF. In DNA, the CDR3 is TGTGCCAGCAGCCGGATTGAGGGGAATTCACCCCTCCACTTT. This chain uses TRBV14 with TRBJ1-6; maybe TRBD1 (5 bases). Germline V gene sequence: CDR1 SGHDN, CDR2 FVKESK. The CDR3 is made up of 14 amino acids. The V end lost 4 bases, the J end lost 7 bases, and 11 bases lay between the germline ends.

The V gene is TRBV19, the J gene TRBJ1-2, with no clear D. Germline values: CDR1 LNHDA, CDR2 SQIVND (reference sequence). CDR3 length equals 14 residues. The V end was cut by 5 bases, the J end by 5 bases, with 15 bases between. The CDR3: CASSYDGDLYGYTF. In nucleotides, the CDR3 is TGTGCCAGTAGTTACGACGGAGACCTATATGGCTACACCTTC. The variable domain in full, with the rest retrieved from reference TRBV19 and TRBJ1-2, is DGGITQSPKYLFRKEGQNVTLSCEQNLNHDAMYWYRQDPGQGLRLIYYSQIVNDFQKGDIAEGYSVSREKKESFPLTVTSAQKNPTAFYLCASSYDGDLYGYTFGSGTRLTVV.

V usage is TRBV11-2 and J usage is TRBJ1-2, with 8 positions matching TRBD1. Germline trimming cut 5 bases from V and 6 bases from J; bases unmatched to any gene: 5. CDR3 length: 13 residues. From germline, CDR1 is SGHAT and CDR2 FQNNGV. The CDR3 spells CASSEDRVHGYTF. The CDR3 DNA is TGTGCCAGCAGCGAGGACAGGGTCCATGGCTACACCTTC.

This rearrangement joins TRBV5-8 to TRBJ2-5, with 7 nucleotides matching TRBD1. Trimming cost V 4 bases and J 5 bases; bases outside gene matches: 5. The germline CDR1 and CDR2 sequences are SGHTS and YDEGEE. This CDR3 is built from 13 residues. The CDR3 DNA follows: TGTGCCAGCAGCAAAAGGGACAGTGAGACCCAGTACTTC. Translated, it gives CASSKRDSETQYF.

The chain couples TRBV19 to TRBJ2-2, with D possibly matching TRBD1 (5 bases). Trimming cost V 5 bases and J 7 bases, with 11 bases left between them. The CDR3 spans 13 residues. CDR1 LNHDA and CDR2 SQIVND come from the germline V gene (reference sequence). In nucleotides, the CDR3 is TGTGCCAGTAGTTGGGGCGGTATCGGGGAGCTGTTTTTT. It translates to CASSWGGIGELFF.

The rearrangement links TRBV19 to TRBJ1-2, with D tentatively TRBD1 (5 bases). This CDR3 is 14 amino acids long. Germline values: CDR1 LNHDA, CDR2 SQIVND (reference sequence). V was shortened by 7 bases and J by 4 bases, with 16 bases between the two germline ends. In nucleotides, the CDR3 is TGTGCCAGTACCCCGGGGGGAAGAACCTATGGCTACACCTTC. Residues: CASTPGGRTYGYTF.

This clone showed up just a few times. J is TRBJ1-6 and V is TRBV9, with D perhaps TRBD1 (5 bases). Germline CDR1 reads SGDLS; CDR2 reads YYNGEE. The CDR3 is 14 residues long. Between the trimmed V and J ends, which lost 5 bases and 7 bases, there was a span of 13 bases. CDR3 region: CASSAAGDNSPLHF. In nucleotides, the CDR3 is TGTGCCAGCAGTGCGGCGGGGGACAATTCACCCCTCCACTTT.

J is TRBJ1-2 and V is TRBV30; TRBD1 agrees at 8 bases. This CDR3 contains 13 residues. Losses at the gene ends were 3 bases for V and 6 bases for J; bases not matched to a gene: 6. Germline CDR1 reads GTSNPN; CDR2 reads SVGIG (reference sequence). CDR3 sequence reads: CAWRSDRANGYTF. The CDR3 DNA reads as TGTGCCTGGAGGTCGGACAGGGCTAATGGCTACACCTTC.

This clone turned up a few times. V is TRBV6-1 and J is TRBJ1-4; 8 nucleotides align to TRBD1. CDR3 length: 14 amino acids. CDR1 is MNHNS, CDR2 SASEGT, per germline. V lost 1 base, J lost 7 bases, and 2 bases stayed unmatched. The chain's CDR3 is CASSEGQGFEKLFF. CDR3 DNA sequence: TGTGCCAGCAGTGAAGGACAGGGGTTTGAAAAACTGTTTTTT.

In the case of this clone: One end of the junction fails to match germline, which may point to a read error. The chain carries TRBV5-4 and TRBJ1-2, with 10 bases fitting TRBD1. Germline assignment: CDR1 SGHNT and CDR2 YYREEE (reference sequence). CDR3 length: 15 amino acids. The CDR3: CASSYPGQGNFGYTF. The CDR3 DNA reads TGTGCCAGCAGCTACCCGGGACAGGGGAACTTTGGCTACACCTTC.

The chain links TRBV7-3 to TRBJ2-2, with 7 bases aligning to TRBD2. In germline, CDR1 is SGHTA, CDR2 FQGTGA. With 4 bases clipped from V and 7 bases from J, the junction kept 9 bases outside the gene matches. This CDR3 has 15 residues. The DNA for the CDR3 is TGTGCCAGCAGCTCCACCGGGGGGATAGGCGGGGAGCTGTTTTTT. This codes for CASSSTGGIGGELFF.

The J gene is TRBJ1-4, the V gene TRBV7-9; unclear D gene. The ends were cut back, 1 base at V and 7 bases at J, with 4 bases in the middle. Per germline, CDR1 SEHNR and CDR2 FQNEAQ (reference sequence). CDR3 length: 12 amino acids. The CDR3 coding sequence is TGTGCCAGCAGCTTAGAAACTGAAAAACTGTTTTTT. Translating it yields CASSLETEKLFF.

This clone was seen a few times. The V gene is TRBV29-1, the J gene TRBJ2-7; 7 bases match TRBD2. The germline gives CDR1 SQVTM, CDR2 ANQGSEA. The V and J ends lost 3 bases and 5 bases, in that order; junction bases with no gene match: 4. The CDR3 sequence is 12 residues long. The chain's CDR3 is CSVEGGSDEQYF. Written as DNA, the CDR3 is TGCAGCGTTGAGGGGGGGTCGGACGAGCAGTACTTC.

V and J are TRBV9 and TRBJ2-7; D remains ambiguous. Deletions cut 1 base from V and 0 bases from J, with 8 bases between. Per the germline V gene, CDR1 is SGDLS and CDR2 is YYNGEE. There are 14 residues in the CDR3. CDR3 coding DNA: TGTGCCAGCAGCGTAAACGCAGTCTCCTACGAGCAGTACTTC. Encoded protein: CASSVNAVSYEQYF. The full variable domain, with the rest looked up from reference TRBV9 and TRBJ2-7, is DSGVTQTPKHLITATGQRVTLRCSPRSGDLSVYWYQQSLDQGLQFLIQYYNGEERAKGNILERFSAQQFPDLHSELNLSSLELGDSALYFCASSVNAVSYEQYFGPGTRLTVT.

The chain recombines TRBV9 with TRBJ1-1; D not certain. V gave up 0 bases and J gave up 5 bases, with 8 bases separating them. Germline CDR1 is SGDLS and CDR2 is YYNGEE. The CDR3 is 13 amino acids. Here the CDR3 reads CASSVAGRTEAFF. In DNA, the CDR3 is TGTGCCAGCAGCGTAGCGGGGAGGACTGAAGCTTTCTTT.

The genes are TRBV7-9 and TRBJ1-1; perhaps TRBD1 as D (6 bases). CDR3 size: 13 residues. V lost 2 bases and J 10 bases, leaving 14 bases between the germline ends. Germline V lookup: CDR1 SEHNR, CDR2 FQNEAQ (reference sequence). DNA for the CDR3: TGTGCCAGCAGCTTATCCGGGACACAGGGAGCTTTCTTT. As protein: CASSLSGTQGAFF.

The chain couples TRBV7-3 to TRBJ2-3, with 8 bases identical to TRBD2. After removal of 5 bases from V and 5 bases from J, the junction contained 3 bases not matched to a gene. Germline CDR1 and CDR2: SGHTA and FQGTGA. The CDR3 totals 13 residues. The CDR3: CASSPGGVDTQYF. CDR3 bases: TGTGCCAGCAGCCCCGGGGGGGTAGATACGCAGTATTTT.

V usage is TRBV6-5 and J usage is TRBJ1-5; D is uncertain. Trimming pared 6 bases from V and 0 bases from J, leaving 3 bases between. The V gene's germline CDR1 is MNHEY and CDR2 SVGAGI. The CDR3 sequence is 12 residues long. CDR3 in amino acids: CASRGSNQPQHF. Here the CDR3 DNA reads TGTGCCAGCAGAGGTAGCAATCAGCCCCAGCATTTT.

J is TRBJ1-1 and V is TRBV6-1; D is unresolved. V lost 9 bases and J lost 1, with 9 bases in between. The germline V gene has CDR1 MNHNS and CDR2 SASEGT. The CDR3 runs 12 residues. The chain's CDR3 is CASQRANTEAFF. CDR3 DNA: TGTGCCAGTCAACGGGCGAACACTGAAGCTTTCTTT.

V and J are TRBV28 and TRBJ2-2; 11 bases fit TRBD1. The length of the CDR3 is 17 residues. The junction had 11 bases not matched to a gene; V was cut back by 4 bases and J by 7 bases. In germline, CDR1 is MDHEN, CDR2 SYDVKM. The DNA of the CDR3 is TGTGCCAGCAGTTCCCCGGGACAGGGGGAGAGTAACGGGGAGCTGTTTTTT. Protein product: CASSSPGQGESNGELFF.

This chain connects TRBV4-1 to TRBJ1-3; D gene ambiguous. Trimming pared 1 base from V and 0 bases from J, leaving 13 bases between. Germline-derived CDR1 and CDR2 are MGHRA and YSYEKL. There are 17 residues in the CDR3. In DNA, the CDR3 is TGCGCCAGCAGCCAAGGCGGGCTTAGTAGCTCTGGAAACACCATATATTTT. Its protein is CASSQGGLSSSGNTIYF.

This clone appeared a few times. The chain recombines TRBV20-1 with TRBJ1-1; D remains unclear. This CDR3 region has 11 residues. V lost 7 bases, J lost 1 base, and 7 bases lay in between. Germline V gene data show CDR1 as DFQATT and CDR2 as SNEGSKA (reference sequence). The CDR3 spells CSVSGNTEAFF. The CDR3 DNA follows: TGCAGTGTTTCGGGGAACACTGAAGCTTTCTTT.

The V call is TRBV7-3, the J call TRBJ2-5; D might be TRBD1 (5 bases). The CDR3 loop spans 13 amino acids. The V end lost 5 bases, the J end lost 5 bases, and 12 bases lay between the germline ends. The germline V gene encodes CDR1 SGHTA and CDR2 FQGTGA. As DNA, the CDR3 is TGTGCCAGCAGCAAACCAGGGTGGGAGACCCAGTACTTC. It encodes CASSKPGWETQYF.

The rearrangement joins TRBV6-6 to TRBJ1-6; 8 positions agree with TRBD1. J gave up 14 bases and V 2 bases, and 11 bases lay outside the gene matches. Germline V lookup: CDR1 MNHNY, CDR2 SVGAGI (reference sequence). The CDR3 spans 15 residues. The CDR3 spells CASSYPGQGPGTLHF. DNA for the CDR3: TGTGCCAGCAGTTACCCTGGACAGGGCCCAGGAACCCTCCACTTT.

This rearrangement joins TRBV18 to TRBJ2-1; no reliable D call. The CDR3 is 15 residues long. V was trimmed by 3 bases and J by 15 bases, leaving 24 bases between them. Germline V gives CDR1 KGHSH, CDR2 LQKENI. The CDR3 reads CASSPTLPEQFIRFF. The CDR3, as DNA: TGTGCCAGCTCACCCACTTTACCGGAGCAGTTCATCCGGTTCTTC.

The rearrangement joins TRBV27 to TRBJ2-7; D might be TRBD1 (6 bases). The germline V gene encodes CDR1 MNHEY and CDR2 SMNVEV (reference sequence). Trimming shortened V by 2 bases and J by 3 bases, and 17 bases separated the two germline ends. The CDR3 length is 16 residues. The CDR3 nucleotides are TGTGCCAGCAGTTTAGGAAACCCCCCAGGGGTCTACGAGCAGTACTTC. Translating gives CASSLGNPPGVYEQYF.

This clone was seen just once. The rearrangement joins TRBV7-6 to TRBJ1-4; the match to TRBD1 covers 8 bases. Trimming at V came to 7 bases and at J to 8 bases, leaving 15 bases not matched to a gene. This CDR3 is built from 16 residues. Germline lookup yields CDR1 SGHVS and CDR2 FNYEAQ. The CDR3 reads CASTRGSAGGREKLFF. The CDR3 coding sequence is TGTGCCAGCACCCGCGGGTCGGCAGGGGGCAGGGAAAAACTGTTTTTT.

This clone was recorded once. The V call is TRBV15, the J call TRBJ1-5; D is unclear. This CDR3 contains 12 residues. The germline gives CDR1 LNHNV, CDR2 YYDKDF (reference sequence). V was clipped by 0 bases and J by 7 bases, with 4 bases between them. CDR3 sequence reads: CATSRDQQPQHF. CDR3 bases: TGTGCCACCAGCAGAGATCAGCAGCCCCAGCATTTT.